This TCR beta chain was found in a study of molecular identifiers for immune sequencing clone quantification. Study background: The replicates split RNA from roughly 20,000 or 100,000 naive CD8 cells five ways and sequenced four.

The CDR3 consists of 19 residues. V was clipped by 4 bases and J by 5 bases; unmatched bases: 16. The V gene's germline CDR1 is PRHDT and CDR2 FYEKMQ (reference sequence). Study-level results: Spiked Jurkat TCR RNA from one cell was reportedly detectable among around 1 million naive cells.

Bulk TCR libraries used previously described methods and listed TCR primers. Using its own MiXCR run on the PCR reads, TCRdb lists one record per CDR3 protein. The sample lists some 580,000 distinct CDR3 sequences, less than 30% occurring once. A CD8+CD4-CCR7+CD45RA+ phenotype served as the sorting definition for naive CD8 T cells. This clonotype appeared many times. Antigen specificity is unknown. This receptor was obtained from a human donor in good health. Some libraries in this study had Jurkat cell RNA spiked in. The chain joins TRBV13 to TRBJ2-3, with 12 positions matching TRBD2. Sequenced: naive CD8+ T cells from blood, with Jurkat cell RNA spiked in. As to subset: FACS-sorted CD8+CD4-CCR7+CD45RA+ naive T cells. DNA of the CDR3: TGTGCCAGCAGCTCTAATTCCGACGGACTAGCGGGGATCAGAGATACGCAGTATTTT. This codes for CASSSNSDGLAGIRDTQYF.